A selection of T cell receptor beta chains follows, all from one sample in a study of blood T cell repertoires in COVID-19. Profiled with immunoSEQ multiplex PCR; TCRdb holds only in-frame clones, not every one. The table shows around 200,000 clones, with roughly four fifths occurring only once. Sequencing input: PBMCs or T cells enriched from blood (not recorded which). These receptors all come from a man aged 40-49 years who had recovered from COVID-19. Both conserved end residues are part of each CDR3. Each record gives: CDR3 protein, CDR3 DNA, J gene, D gene, clone size, V gene. A D gene is named only where the DNA matches it firmly. Rows may omit the clone size; those that give it use once, few, many or a size class.

CASSLVRSEQFF TGTGCCAGCAGCTTAGTTCGCAGTGAGCAGTTCTTC TRBJ2-1 - - TRBV7-2
CASSMPRGTATDTQYF TGTGCCAGCAGCATGCCCAGAGGGACAGCCACAGATACGCAGTATTTT TRBJ2-3 TRBD1 - TRBV9
CASSLSDYGYTF TGTGCCAGCAGCTTATCCGACTATGGCTACACCTTC TRBJ1-2 - once TRBV7-9
CASVKNPGYGYTF TGTGCCAGCGTTAAAAACCCGGGCTATGGCTACACCTTC TRBJ1-2 - - TRBV6-5
CASSRKGGGSQEQYF TGCGCCAGCAGCCGAAAAGGGGGAGGGTCGCAAGAGCAGTACTTC TRBJ2-7 - - TRBV4-1
CASSYISGGAGNEQFF TGTGCCAGCAGTTATATTAGCGGGGGGGCGGGCAATGAGCAGTTCTTC TRBJ2-1 TRBD2 - TRBV6-5
CASSRTGLDNSPLHF TGTGCCAGTAGTCGGACAGGTTTGGATAATTCACCCCTCCACTTT TRBJ1-6 TRBD1 - TRBV19
CASSLWTGTSPLHF TGCGCCAGCAGCTTATGGACAGGGACTTCACCCCTCCACTTT TRBJ1-6 TRBD1 - TRBV5-1
CASSLGLAGYNEQFF TGTGCCAGCAGCTTAGGACTAGCGGGCTACAATGAGCAGTTCTTC TRBJ2-1 TRBD2 - TRBV13
CASGAGTFTEAFF TGTGCCAGCGGGGCGGGAACCTTCACTGAAGCTTTCTTT TRBJ1-1 - - TRBV9
CASGGTGRQETQYF TGTGCCAGCGGAGGGACGGGGCGACAAGAGACCCAGTACTTC TRBJ2-5 - - TRBV2
CASSPWYEIDEQFF TGTGCCAGCTCACCATGGTACGAGATCGATGAGCAGTTCTTC TRBJ2-1 - few TRBV18
CASSRIGQGSPYEQYF TGTGCCAGCAGCCGGATAGGACAGGGGTCACCCTACGAGCAGTACTTC TRBJ2-7 TRBD1 - TRBV3-1/TRBV3-2
CASSQAKGAGYTF TGTGCCAGCAGCCAAGCAAAAGGAGCTGGCTACACCTTC TRBJ1-2 - - TRBV3-1/TRBV3-2
CASSLRNAYNEQFF TGTGCCAGCAGCTTACGCAACGCGTACAATGAGCAGTTCTTC TRBJ2-1 - once TRBV7-3
CASRAGAAGNTDTQYF TGTGCCAGCCGGGCGGGGGCAGCGGGGAACACAGATACGCAGTATTTT TRBJ2-3 - - TRBV3-1/TRBV3-2
CASSARGGVEKLFF TGTGCCAGTAGCGCTCGGGGGGGCGTGGAAAAACTGTTTTTT TRBJ1-4 - - TRBV19
CASSEGQGAYNSPLHF TGTGCCAGCAGCGAGGGACAGGGGGCTTACAATTCACCCCTCCACTTT TRBJ1-6 TRBD1 few TRBV9
CATSDRAFGGYTF TGTGCCACCTCGGACAGGGCGTTTGGGGGCTACACCTTC TRBJ1-2 TRBD1 - TRBV19
CASRGLDVNTQYF TGTGCCAGCAGGGGGCTAGATGTCAATACGCAGTATTTT TRBJ2-3 - - TRBV3-1/TRBV3-2
CASSSYRPGQGVSNYGYTF TGTGCCAGCAGCTCATATCGCCCGGGACAGGGGGTATCTAACTATGGCTACACCTTC TRBJ1-2 TRBD1 few TRBV7-6
CASSLGQGSTIYF TGTGCCAGCAGCTTAGGGCAGGGCAGCACCATATATTTT TRBJ1-3 - - TRBV11-2
CAWSRSGTRRLYEQFF TGTGCCTGGAGCCGATCCGGGACTCGGAGGTTGTATGAGCAGTTCTTC TRBJ2-1 - - TRBV30
CASSIRAGPQETQYF TGTGCCAGTAGTATCAGGGCAGGGCCCCAAGAGACCCAGTACTTC TRBJ2-5 - - TRBV19
CASSYDIRATQYF TGTGCCAGCAGTTACGACATACGAGCGACCCAGTACTTC TRBJ2-5 - - TRBV6-5
CASSYSFSGGNEKLFF TGCGCCAGCAGCTACTCGTTTTCAGGGGGTAATGAAAAACTGTTTTTT TRBJ1-4 TRBD1 - TRBV5-1
CSAKRAGGDEQYF TGCAGCGCTAAGCGGGCAGGGGGCGACGAGCAGTACTTC TRBJ2-7 TRBD1 - TRBV29-1